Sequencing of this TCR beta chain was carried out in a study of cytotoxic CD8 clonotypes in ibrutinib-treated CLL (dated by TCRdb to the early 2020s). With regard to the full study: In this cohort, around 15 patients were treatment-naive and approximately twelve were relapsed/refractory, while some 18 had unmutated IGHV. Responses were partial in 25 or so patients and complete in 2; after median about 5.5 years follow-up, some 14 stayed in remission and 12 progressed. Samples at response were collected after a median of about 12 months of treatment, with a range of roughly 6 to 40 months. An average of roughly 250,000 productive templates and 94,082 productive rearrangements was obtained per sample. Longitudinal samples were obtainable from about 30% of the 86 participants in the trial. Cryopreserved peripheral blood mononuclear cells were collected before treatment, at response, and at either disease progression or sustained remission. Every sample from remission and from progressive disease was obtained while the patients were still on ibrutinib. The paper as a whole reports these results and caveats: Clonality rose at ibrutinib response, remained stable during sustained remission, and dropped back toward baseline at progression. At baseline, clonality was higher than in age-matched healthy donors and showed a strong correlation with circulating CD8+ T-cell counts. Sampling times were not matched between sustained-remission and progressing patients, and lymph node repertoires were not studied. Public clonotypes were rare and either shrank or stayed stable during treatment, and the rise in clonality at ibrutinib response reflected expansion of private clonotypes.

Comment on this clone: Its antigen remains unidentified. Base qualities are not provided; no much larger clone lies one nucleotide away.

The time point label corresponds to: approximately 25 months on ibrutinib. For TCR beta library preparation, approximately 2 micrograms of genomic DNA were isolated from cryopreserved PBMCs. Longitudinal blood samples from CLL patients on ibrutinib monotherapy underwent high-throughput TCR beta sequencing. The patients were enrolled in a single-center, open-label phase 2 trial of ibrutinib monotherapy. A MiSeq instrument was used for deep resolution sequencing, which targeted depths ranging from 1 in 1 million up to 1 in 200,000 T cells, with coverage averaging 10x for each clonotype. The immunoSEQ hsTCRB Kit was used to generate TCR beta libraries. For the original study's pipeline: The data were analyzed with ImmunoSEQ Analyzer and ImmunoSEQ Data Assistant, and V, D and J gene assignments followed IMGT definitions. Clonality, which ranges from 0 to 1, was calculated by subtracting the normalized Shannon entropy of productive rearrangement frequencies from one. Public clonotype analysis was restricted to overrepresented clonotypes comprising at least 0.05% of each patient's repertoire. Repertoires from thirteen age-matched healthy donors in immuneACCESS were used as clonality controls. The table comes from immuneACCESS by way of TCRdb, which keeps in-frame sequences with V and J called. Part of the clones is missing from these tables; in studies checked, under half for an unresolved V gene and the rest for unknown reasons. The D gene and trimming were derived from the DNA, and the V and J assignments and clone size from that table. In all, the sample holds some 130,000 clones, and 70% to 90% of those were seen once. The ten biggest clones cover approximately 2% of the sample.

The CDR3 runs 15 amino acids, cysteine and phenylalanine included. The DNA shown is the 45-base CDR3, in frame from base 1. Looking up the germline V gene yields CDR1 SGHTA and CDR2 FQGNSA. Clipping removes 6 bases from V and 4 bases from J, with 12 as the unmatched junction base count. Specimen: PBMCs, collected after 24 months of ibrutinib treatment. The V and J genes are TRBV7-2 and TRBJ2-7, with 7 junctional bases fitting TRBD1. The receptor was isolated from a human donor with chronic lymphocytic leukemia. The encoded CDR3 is CASSFTTGSAYEQYF. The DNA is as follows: TGTGCCAGCAGTTTCACGACAGGGTCAGCGTACGAGCAGTACTTC. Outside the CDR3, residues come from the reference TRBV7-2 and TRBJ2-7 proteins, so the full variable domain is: GAGVSQSPSNKVTEKGKDVELRCDPISGHTALYWYRQSLGQGLEFLIYFQGNSAPDKSGLPSDRFSAERTGGSVSTLTIQRTQQEDSAVYLCASSFTTGSAYEQYFGPGTRLTVT.